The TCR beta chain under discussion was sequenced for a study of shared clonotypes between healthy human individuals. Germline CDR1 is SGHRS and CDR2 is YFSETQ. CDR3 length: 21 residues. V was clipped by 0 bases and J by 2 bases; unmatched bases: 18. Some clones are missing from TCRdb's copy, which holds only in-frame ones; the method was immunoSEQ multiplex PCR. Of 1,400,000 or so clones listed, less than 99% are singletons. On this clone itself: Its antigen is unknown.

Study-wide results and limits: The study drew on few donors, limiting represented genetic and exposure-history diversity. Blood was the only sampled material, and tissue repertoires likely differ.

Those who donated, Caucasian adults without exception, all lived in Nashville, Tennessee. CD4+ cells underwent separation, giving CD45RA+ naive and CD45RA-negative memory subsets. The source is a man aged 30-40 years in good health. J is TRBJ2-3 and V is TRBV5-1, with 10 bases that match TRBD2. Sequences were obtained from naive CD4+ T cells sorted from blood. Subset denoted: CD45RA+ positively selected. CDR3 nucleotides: TGCGCCAGCAGCTTGGGCTTGCTGAGCGGGAGGGCCAAGCAAGTCACAGATACGCAGTATTTT. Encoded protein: CASSLGLLSGRAKQVTDTQYF.